This T cell receptor (beta chain) came from a study of Graves' ophthalmopathy and Graves' hyperthyroidism. Study conclusions and caveats: Ophthalmopathy was separated from stable hyperthyroidism by a 13-signature model with roughly 90% sensitivity and 81.08% specificity. The model flagged ophthalmopathy progression at more than 70% sensitivity and around 77% specificity.

The CDR3 runs to 13 residues. V was trimmed by 11 bases and J by 1 base, leaving 14 bases between them. Looked up from germline, CDR1 is LNHDA and CDR2 is SQIVND (reference sequence). This clonotype was detected many times. Its matching antigen is unknown. Other autoimmune diseases, uncontrolled infections, pregnancy or lactation excluded patients from enrollment. Amplifying from RNA transcripts, the study obtained TCR beta CDR3 regions. HTBI-primed RT-PCR formed the first round, and a multiplex PCR formed the second. TCRdb reanalysed the multiplex PCR reads using MiXCR and keeps one entry per CDR3 protein. The sample holds roughly 230,000 distinct CDR3 sequences, 20% to 25% seen once.

The receptor was derived from a woman aged 45-65 years with Graves' ophthalmopathy. This chain links TRBV19 with TRBJ1-2; D possibly corresponds to TRBD1 (5 bases). The specimen sequenced was peripheral blood. The CDR3 DNA is TGTGCCGCACTCGGGACGGATAACTATGGCTACACCTTC. This gives the protein CAALGTDNYGYTF.